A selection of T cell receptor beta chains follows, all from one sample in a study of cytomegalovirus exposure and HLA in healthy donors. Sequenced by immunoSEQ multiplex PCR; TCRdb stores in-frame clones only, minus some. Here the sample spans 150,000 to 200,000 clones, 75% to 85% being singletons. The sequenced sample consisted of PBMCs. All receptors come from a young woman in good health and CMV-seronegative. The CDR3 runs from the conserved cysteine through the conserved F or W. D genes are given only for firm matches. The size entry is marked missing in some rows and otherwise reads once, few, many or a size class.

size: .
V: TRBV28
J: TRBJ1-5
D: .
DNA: TGTGCCAGCAGTTTTGGCCTGAGCAATCAGCCCCAGCATTTT
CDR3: CASSFGLSNQPQHF

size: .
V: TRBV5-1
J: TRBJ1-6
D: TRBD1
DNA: TGCGCCAGCACTCGGGACAGTGATAATTCACCCCTCCACTTT
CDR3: CASTRDSDNSPLHF

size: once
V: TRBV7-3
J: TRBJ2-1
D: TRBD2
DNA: TGTGCCAGCAGCTACTCGACTAGCGGTTCCTACAATGAGCAGTTCTTC
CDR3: CASSYSTSGSYNEQFF

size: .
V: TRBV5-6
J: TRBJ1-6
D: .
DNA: TGTGCCAGCAGCTTGGCACGAGATTCACCCCTCCACTTT
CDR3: CASSLARDSPLHF

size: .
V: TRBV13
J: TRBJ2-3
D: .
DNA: TGTGCCAGCAGCTTCGGCCAAAAGACTGGCACAGATACGCAGTATTTT
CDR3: CASSFGQKTGTDTQYF

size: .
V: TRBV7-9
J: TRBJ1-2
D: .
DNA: TGTGCCAGCAGCTTAACAGCTCCTCAGGGAGGCTATGGCTACACCTTC
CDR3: CASSLTAPQGGYGYTF

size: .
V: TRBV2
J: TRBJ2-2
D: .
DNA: TGTGCCAGCAGTGACAGGGGCCCTAACACCGGGGAGCTGTTTTTT
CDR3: CASSDRGPNTGELFF

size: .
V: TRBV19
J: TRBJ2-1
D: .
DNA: TGTGCCAGTAGTAGTGGACTTTTGGGAGCCTACAATGAGCAGTTCTTC
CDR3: CASSSGLLGAYNEQFF

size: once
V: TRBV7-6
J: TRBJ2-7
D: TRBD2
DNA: TGTGCCAGCAGCTTAGAAGTAAGCGGGGCCTCCTACGAGCAGTACTTC
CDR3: CASSLEVSGASYEQYF

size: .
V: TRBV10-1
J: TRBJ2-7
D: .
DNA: TGCGCCAGCAGTGTTTCGGGGGAACCCTGGTACGAGCAGTACTTC
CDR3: CASSVSGEPWYEQYF

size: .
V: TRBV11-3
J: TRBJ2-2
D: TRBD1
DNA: TGTGCCAGCAGCCCCAGGGGGACGAACACCGGGGAGCTGTTTTTT
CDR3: CASSPRGTNTGELFF

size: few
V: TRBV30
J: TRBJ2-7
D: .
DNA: TGTGCCTGGAAATACAGTGGTACAGGCGTCTACGAGCAGTACTTC
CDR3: CAWKYSGTGVYEQYF